The clone carrying this TCR beta chain has a single count. The data belong to a study of blood T cell repertoires in COVID-19. Some clones are missing from TCRdb's copy, which holds only in-frame ones; the method was immunoSEQ multiplex PCR. The repertoire consists of hundreds of thousands of clones, with more than 75% occurring once and the leading ten covering 1.5% to 2%. This CDR3 has 14 residues. Germline CDR1 and CDR2: SGHRS and YFSETQ. J lost 15 bases, V lost 0 bases, and 12 bases had no gene match. In assigning cohorts, the study relied on participant-reported clinical history. The chain uses TRBV5-1 and TRBJ2-1; 7 nucleotides match TRBD1. Sequenced: PBMCs or T cells enriched from blood (not recorded which). This TCR was recovered from a woman aged 45-65 years who had recovered from COVID-19. The CDR3, as DNA: TGCGCCAGCAGCTTGGAGGGGACAGCAATTCCTTGGTTCTTC. Translation: CASSLEGTAIPWFF.